Described below is a single T cell receptor beta chain sequence and its context. A junction end diverges from the germline sequence, so it may reflect a read error. Method: immunoSEQ multiplex PCR; TCRdb's copy keeps in-frame clones and lacks some. The table has about 300,000 clones, roughly 90% seen once. These data originate in a study of blood T cell repertoires in COVID-19. Study as a whole: Collection of acute and convalescent COVID-19 samples took place in the United States, Italy and Spain.

This receptor was obtained from a man aged 18-30 years who had recovered from COVID-19. Sequencing used peripheral blood.

The CDR3 region has the DNA TGTGCTAGCAGCTTACGGGTCCGAGAGACCCAGTACTTC. Protein sequence: CASSLRVRETQYF. The chain is built from TRBV7-7 and TRBJ2-5; unclear D gene. Germline V gene lookup returns CDR1 SSHAT and CDR2 FNYEAQ (reference sequence). The CDR3 is 13 residues long.